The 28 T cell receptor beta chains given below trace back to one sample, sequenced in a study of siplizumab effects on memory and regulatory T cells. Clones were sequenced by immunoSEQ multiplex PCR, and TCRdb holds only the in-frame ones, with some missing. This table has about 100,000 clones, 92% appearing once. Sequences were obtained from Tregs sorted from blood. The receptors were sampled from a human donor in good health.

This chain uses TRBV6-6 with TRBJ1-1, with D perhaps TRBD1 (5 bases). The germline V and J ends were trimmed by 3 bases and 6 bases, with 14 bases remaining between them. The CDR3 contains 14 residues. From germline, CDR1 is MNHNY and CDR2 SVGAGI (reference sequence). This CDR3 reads CASSYRTTTAEAFF. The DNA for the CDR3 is TGTGCCAGCAGTTATCGGACAACGACAGCTGAAGCTTTCTTT.

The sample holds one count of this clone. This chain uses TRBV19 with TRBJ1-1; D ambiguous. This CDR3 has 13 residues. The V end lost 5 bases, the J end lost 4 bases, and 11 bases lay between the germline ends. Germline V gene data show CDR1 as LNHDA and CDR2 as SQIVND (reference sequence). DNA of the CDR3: TGTGCCAGTAGTTCCGGCCCAGGCACTGAAGCTTTCTTT. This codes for CASSSGPGTEAFF. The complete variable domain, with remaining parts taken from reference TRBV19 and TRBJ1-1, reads DGGITQSPKYLFRKEGQNVTLSCEQNLNHDAMYWYRQDPGQGLRLIYYSQIVNDFQKGDIAEGYSVSREKKESFPLTVTSAQKNPTAFYLCASSSGPGTEAFFGQGTRLTVV.

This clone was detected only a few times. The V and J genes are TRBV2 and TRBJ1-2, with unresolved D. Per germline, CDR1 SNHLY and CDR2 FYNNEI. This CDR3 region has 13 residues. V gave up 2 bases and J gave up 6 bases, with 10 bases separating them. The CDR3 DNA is TGTGCCAGCAGTGAACTCAACACGGATGGCTACACCTTC. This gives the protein CASSELNTDGYTF. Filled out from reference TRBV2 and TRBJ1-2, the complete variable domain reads EPEVTQTPSHQVTQMGQEVILRCVPISNHLYFYWYRQILGQKVEFLVSFYNNEISEKSEIFDDQFSVERPDGSNFTLKIRSTKLEDSAMYFCASSELNTDGYTFGSGTRLTVV.

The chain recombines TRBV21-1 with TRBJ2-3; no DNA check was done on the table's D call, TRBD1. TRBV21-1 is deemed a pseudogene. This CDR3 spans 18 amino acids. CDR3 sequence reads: CASSKCQKGAYWTDTQYF. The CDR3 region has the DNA TGTGCCAGCAGCAAATGTCAGAAAGGGGCTTATTGGACAGATACGCAGTATTTT.

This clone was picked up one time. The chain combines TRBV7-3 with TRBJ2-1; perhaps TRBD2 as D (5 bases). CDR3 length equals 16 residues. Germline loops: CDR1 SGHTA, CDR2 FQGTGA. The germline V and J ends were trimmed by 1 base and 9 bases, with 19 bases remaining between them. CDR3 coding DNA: TGTGCCAGCAGCTTAATTAGTACTAGAATTCTTAGTGAGCAGTTCTTC. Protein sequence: CASSLISTRILSEQFF. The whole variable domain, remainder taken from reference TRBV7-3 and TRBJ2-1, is GAGVSQTPSNKVTEKGKYVELRCDPISGHTALYWYRQSLGQGPEFLIYFQGTGAADDSGLPNDRFFAVRPEGSVSTLKIQRTERGDSAVYLCASSLISTRILSEQFFGPGTRLTVL.

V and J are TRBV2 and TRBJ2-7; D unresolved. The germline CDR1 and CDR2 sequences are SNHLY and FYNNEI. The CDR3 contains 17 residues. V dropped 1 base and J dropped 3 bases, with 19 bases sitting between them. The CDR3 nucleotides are TGTGCCAGCAGTGAAGGAATTGGTGAGACCCTGGACTACGAGCAGTACTTC. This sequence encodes CASSEGIGETLDYEQYF.

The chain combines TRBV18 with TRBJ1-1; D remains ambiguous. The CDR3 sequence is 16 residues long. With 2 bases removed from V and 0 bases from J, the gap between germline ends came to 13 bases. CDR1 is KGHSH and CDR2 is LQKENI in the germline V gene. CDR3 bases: TGTGCCAGCTCACCATGGACGGGAACCATGAACACTGAAGCTTTCTTT. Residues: CASSPWTGTMNTEAFF.

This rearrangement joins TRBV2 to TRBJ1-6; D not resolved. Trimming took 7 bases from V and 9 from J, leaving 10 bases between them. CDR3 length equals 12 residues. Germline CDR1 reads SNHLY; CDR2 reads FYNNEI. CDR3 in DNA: TGTGCCAGCAATGCCCCGGGTTCACCCCTCCACTTT. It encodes CASNAPGSPLHF.

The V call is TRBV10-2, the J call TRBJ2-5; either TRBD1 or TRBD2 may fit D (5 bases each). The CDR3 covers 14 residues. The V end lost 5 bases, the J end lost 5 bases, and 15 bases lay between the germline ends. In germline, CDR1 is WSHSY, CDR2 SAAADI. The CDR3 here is CASSPGLWRETQYF. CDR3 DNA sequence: TGCGCCAGCAGTCCAGGGTTATGGAGGGAGACCCAGTACTTC.

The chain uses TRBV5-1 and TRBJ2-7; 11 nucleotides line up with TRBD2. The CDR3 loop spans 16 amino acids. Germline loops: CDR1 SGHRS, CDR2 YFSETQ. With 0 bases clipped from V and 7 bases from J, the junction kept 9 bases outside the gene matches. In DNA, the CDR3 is TGCGCCAGCAGCTTGGCAACTAGCGGGGGACGTTTAGAGCAGTACTTC. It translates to CASSLATSGGRLEQYF.

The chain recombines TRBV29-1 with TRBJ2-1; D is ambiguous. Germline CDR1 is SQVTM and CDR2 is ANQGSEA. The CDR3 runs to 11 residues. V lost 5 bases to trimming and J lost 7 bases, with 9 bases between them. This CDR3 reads CSVMILNEQFF. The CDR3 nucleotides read TGCAGCGTTATGATTCTGAATGAGCAGTTCTTC.

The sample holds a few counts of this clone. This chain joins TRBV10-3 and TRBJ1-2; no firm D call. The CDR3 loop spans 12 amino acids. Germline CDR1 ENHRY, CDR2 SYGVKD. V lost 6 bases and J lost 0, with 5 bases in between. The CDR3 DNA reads TGTGCCATCAGGGGTCCTAACTATGGCTACACCTTC. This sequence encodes CAIRGPNYGYTF.

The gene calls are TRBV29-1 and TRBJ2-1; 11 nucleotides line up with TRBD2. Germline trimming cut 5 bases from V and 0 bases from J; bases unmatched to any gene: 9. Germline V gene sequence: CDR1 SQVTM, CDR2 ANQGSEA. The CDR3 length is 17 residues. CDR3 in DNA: TGCAGCGTTTTGGGACTAGCGGATCCGAGCTCCTACAATGAGCAGTTCTTC. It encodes CSVLGLADPSSYNEQFF.

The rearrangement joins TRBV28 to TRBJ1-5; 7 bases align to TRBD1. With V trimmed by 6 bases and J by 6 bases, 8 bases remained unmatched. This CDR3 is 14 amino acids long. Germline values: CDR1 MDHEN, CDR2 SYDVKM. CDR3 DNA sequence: TGTGCCAGCAGGCTCGACAGGGACGTTCAGCCCCAGCATTTT. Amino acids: CASRLDRDVQPQHF.

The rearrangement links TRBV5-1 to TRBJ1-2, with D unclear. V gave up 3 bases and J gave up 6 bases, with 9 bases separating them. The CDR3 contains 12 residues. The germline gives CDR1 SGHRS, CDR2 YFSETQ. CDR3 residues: CASSSDLNGYTF. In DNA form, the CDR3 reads TGCGCCAGCAGCTCTGACCTAAATGGCTACACCTTC. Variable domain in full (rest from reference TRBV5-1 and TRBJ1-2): KAGVTQTPRYLIKTRGQQVTLSCSPISGHRSVSWYQQTPGQGLQFLFEYFSETQRNKGNFPGRFSGRQFSNSRSEMNVSTLELGDSALYLCASSSDLNGYTFGSGTRLTVV.

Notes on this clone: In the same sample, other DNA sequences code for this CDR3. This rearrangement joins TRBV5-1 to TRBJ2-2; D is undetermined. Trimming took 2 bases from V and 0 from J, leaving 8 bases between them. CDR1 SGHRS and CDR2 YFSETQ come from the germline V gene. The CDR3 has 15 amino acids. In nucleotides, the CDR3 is TGCGCCAGCAGCTTAGGCGGAGCGAACACCGGGGAGCTGTTTTTT. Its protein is CASSLGGANTGELFF. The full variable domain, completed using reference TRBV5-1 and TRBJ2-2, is KAGVTQTPRYLIKTRGQQVTLSCSPISGHRSVSWYQQTPGQGLQFLFEYFSETQRNKGNFPGRFSGRQFSNSRSEMNVSTLELGDSALYLCASSLGGANTGELFFGEGSRLTVL.

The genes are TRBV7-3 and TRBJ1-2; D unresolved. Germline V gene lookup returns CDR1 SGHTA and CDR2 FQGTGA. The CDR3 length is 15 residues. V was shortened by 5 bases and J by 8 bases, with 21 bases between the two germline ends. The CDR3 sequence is CASSPTHPIRRGYTF. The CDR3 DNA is TGTGCCAGCAGCCCGACACATCCCATTAGGAGGGGCTACACCTTC.

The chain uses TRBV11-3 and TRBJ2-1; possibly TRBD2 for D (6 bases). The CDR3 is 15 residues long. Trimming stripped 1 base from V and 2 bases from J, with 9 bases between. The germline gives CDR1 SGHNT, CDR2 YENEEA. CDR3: CASSLVGGTYNEQFF. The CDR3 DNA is TGTGCCAGCAGCTTAGTTGGCGGGACCTACAATGAGCAGTTCTTC.

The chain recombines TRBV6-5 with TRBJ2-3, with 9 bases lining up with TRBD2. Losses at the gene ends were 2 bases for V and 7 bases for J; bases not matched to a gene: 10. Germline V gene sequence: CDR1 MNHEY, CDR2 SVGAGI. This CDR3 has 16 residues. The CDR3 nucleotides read TGTGCCAGCAGTTACATCGGACTAGCGACCCCCCATACGCAGTATTTT. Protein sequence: CASSYIGLATPHTQYF.

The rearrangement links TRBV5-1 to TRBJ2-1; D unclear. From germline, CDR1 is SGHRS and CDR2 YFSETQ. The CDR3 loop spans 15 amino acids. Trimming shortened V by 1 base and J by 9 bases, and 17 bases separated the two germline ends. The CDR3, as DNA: TGCGCCAGCAGCTTGTACTCCTACGGCATCGGTGAGCAGTTCTTC. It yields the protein CASSLYSYGIGEQFF.

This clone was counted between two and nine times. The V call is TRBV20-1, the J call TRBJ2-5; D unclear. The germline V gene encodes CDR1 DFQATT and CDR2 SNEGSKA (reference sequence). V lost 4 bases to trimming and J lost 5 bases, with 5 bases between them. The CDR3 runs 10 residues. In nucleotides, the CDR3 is TGCAGTGCTACCTACGAGACCCAGTACTTC. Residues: CSATYETQYF.

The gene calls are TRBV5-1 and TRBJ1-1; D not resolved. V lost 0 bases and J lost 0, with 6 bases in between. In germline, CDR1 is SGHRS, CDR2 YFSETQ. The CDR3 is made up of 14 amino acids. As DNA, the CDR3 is TGCGCCAGCAGCTTGGGACGCGTGAACACTGAAGCTTTCTTT. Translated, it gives CASSLGRVNTEAFF.

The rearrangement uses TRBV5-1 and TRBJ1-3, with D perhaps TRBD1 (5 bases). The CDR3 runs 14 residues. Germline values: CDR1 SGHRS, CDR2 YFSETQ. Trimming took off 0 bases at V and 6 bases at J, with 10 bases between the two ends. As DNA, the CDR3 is TGCGCCAGCAGCTTGGCTGGGGCCGTAAACACCATATATTTT. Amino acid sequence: CASSLAGAVNTIYF. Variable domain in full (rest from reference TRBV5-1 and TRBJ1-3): KAGVTQTPRYLIKTRGQQVTLSCSPISGHRSVSWYQQTPGQGLQFLFEYFSETQRNKGNFPGRFSGRQFSNSRSEMNVSTLELGDSALYLCASSLAGAVNTIYFGEGSWLTVV.

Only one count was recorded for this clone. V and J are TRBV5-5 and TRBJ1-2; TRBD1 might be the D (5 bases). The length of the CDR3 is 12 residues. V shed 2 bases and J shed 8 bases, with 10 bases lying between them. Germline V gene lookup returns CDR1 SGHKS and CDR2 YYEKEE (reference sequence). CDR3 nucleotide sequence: TGTGCCAGCAGCTTAGGGGAGGAGGGCTACACCTTC. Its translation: CASSLGEEGYTF.

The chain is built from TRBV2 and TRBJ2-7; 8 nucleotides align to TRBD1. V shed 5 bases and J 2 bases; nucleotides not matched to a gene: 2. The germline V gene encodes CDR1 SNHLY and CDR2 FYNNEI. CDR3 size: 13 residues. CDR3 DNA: TGTGCCAGCAGTCAGACAGGGGCCTACGAGCAGTACTTC. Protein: CASSQTGAYEQYF.

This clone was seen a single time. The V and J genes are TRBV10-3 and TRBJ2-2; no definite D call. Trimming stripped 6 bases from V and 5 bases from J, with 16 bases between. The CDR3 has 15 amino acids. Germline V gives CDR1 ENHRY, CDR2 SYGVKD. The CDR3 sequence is CAIRPGIGETGELFF. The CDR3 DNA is TGTGCCATCAGGCCCGGTATAGGTGAGACCGGGGAGCTGTTTTTT.

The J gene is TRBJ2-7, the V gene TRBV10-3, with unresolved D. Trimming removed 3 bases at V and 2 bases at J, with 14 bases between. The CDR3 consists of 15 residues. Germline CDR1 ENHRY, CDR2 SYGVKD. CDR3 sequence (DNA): TGTGCCATCAGTGACCCGCTGGAGAAGACCTACGAGCAGTACTTC. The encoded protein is CAISDPLEKTYEQYF.

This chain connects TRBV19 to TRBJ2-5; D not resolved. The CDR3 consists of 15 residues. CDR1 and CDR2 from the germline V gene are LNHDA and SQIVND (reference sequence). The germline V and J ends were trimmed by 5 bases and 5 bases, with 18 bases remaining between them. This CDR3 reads CASSPSYLSSETQYF. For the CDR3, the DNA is TGTGCCAGTAGTCCATCGTATTTGAGTTCTGAGACCCAGTACTTC.